Sequencing of this T cell receptor beta chain was carried out in a study of shared clonotypes between healthy human individuals. Study-level information: Contributing individuals were a couple of females and three males aged 18 to 49. Study-level findings and limits: As a rule, naive subsets had a larger estimated richness than memory subsets.

Naive CD8 cells lacked CD45RO and underwent positive selection for CCR7, leaving out terminally differentiated effector memory CD45RA+ cells. Comments on this clone: Its antigen remains unknown.

Germline V CDR1 and CDR2: SGHRS, YFSETQ. The V gene lost 2 bases and the J gene lost 0 bases, with 7 bases spanning the gap. The CDR3 runs 14 residues. Sorted-subset replicate PCR reactions were performed with about 190 ng DNA, corresponding to tens of thousands of T cell genomes. The table came from immunoSEQ multiplex PCR; TCRdb's copy has only in-frame clones and leaves some out. The table records more than 600,000 clones, around 90% of them present only once. The TCR was taken from a young man in good health. The chain has TRBV5-1 and TRBJ2-3, with D perhaps matching TRBD2 (5 bases). Sequencing input: naive CD8+ T cells sorted from blood. CDR3 sequence reads: CASSFEGSTDTQYF. CDR3 nucleotide sequence: TGCGCCAGCAGCTTCGAGGGCAGCACAGATACGCAGTATTTT.